Reported below is one T cell receptor (beta chain). Its specificity is unknown. The data originate from a study of vaccination effects on CD4 cells after COVID-19. Study-wide results and caveats: Marked clonal contraction of both clone types appeared late after vaccination.

Germline V gene sequence: CDR1 SGHDN, CDR2 FVKESK. The CDR3 extends over 15 amino acids. The trim removed 1 base at V and 7 bases at J, leaving 3 bases unmatched. In the ViraFEST assay, antigen-specific CD4+ clonotypes were identified by expansion after peptide-pool stimulation. Having been cultured for approximately ten days, the cells underwent CD4+ T cell isolation. At days 3 and 7, half of the medium was exchanged for IL-2 medium. Sequencing used immunoSEQ multiplex PCR; TCRdb keeps in-frame clones, though not all of them. The sample has about 54,000 clones, 80% seen once. This TCR was sampled from a human donor who received a COVID-19 vaccine. J is TRBJ1-4 and V is TRBV14; 10 positions agree with TRBD1. The specimen was CD4+ T cells from PBMCs cultured with HCoV-229E spike peptides, collected before COVID-19 vaccination. Written as DNA, the CDR3 is TGTGCCAGCAGCCAAGTGGGACAGGGGCGTGAAAAACTGTTTTTT. Protein sequence: CASSQVGQGREKLFF.